A single sample is the source of the 25 T cell receptor beta chains below, sequenced in a study of OX40 agonist ivuxolimab in advanced cancers. Method: immunoSEQ multiplex PCR; TCRdb's copy keeps in-frame clones and lacks some. Of approximately 76,000 clones listed, over 90% are singletons. Here the sequenced sample was CD4+ or CD8+ T cells sorted from blood, taken in a trial of the OX40 agonist ivuxolimab. These receptors all stem from an adult with an advanced solid tumor such as melanoma, head and neck, liver or kidney cancer.

This rearrangement joins TRBV11-2 to TRBJ2-5, with 12 bases lining up with TRBD2. Germline CDR1 reads SGHAT; CDR2 reads FQNNGV. The CDR3 sequence is 15 residues long. The trim removed 5 bases at V and 2 bases at J, leaving 3 bases unmatched. DNA for the CDR3: TGTGCCAGCAGCCTTCTAGCGGGGGGGCAAGAGACCCAGTACTTC. Protein sequence: CASSLLAGGQETQYF. Complete variable domain (other parts from reference TRBV11-2 and TRBJ2-5): EAGVAQSPRYKIIEKRQSVAFWCNPISGHATLYWYQQILGQGPKLLIQFQNNGVVDDSQLPKDRFSAERLKGVDSTLKIQPAKLEDSAVYLCASSLLAGGQETQYFGPGTRLLVL.

V and J are TRBV27 and TRBJ2-5; 9 bases match TRBD2. This CDR3 is built from 16 residues. The J segment lost 1 base and the V segment lost 8 bases, leaving 11 bases of the junction unmatched. Germline V CDR1 and CDR2: MNHEY, SMNVEV (reference sequence). CDR3 sequence (DNA): TGTGCCAGCGGGGAGACTAGCGGAACTTTCCAAGAGACCCAGTACTTC. Amino acids: CASGETSGTFQETQYF.

The rearrangement links TRBV9 to TRBJ1-1; D not certain. This CDR3 has 13 amino acids. Germline V CDR1 and CDR2: SGDLS, YYNGEE. Trimming stripped 4 bases from V and 1 base from J, with 8 bases between. CDR3 DNA sequence: TGTGCCAGCAGCTTAGGGTCGAACACTGAAGCTTTCTTT. Amino acids: CASSLGSNTEAFF.

In nucleotides, the CDR3 is TGTGCCAGCAGTCATATTCAGCGGGAGGGCCTTTACGAGCAGTACTTC. Its protein product is CASSHIQREGLYEQYF. The gene calls are TRBV27 and TRBJ2-7; 10 bases match TRBD2. Per the germline V gene, CDR1 is MNHEY and CDR2 is SMNVEV (reference sequence). Losses at the gene ends were 5 bases for V and 4 bases for J; bases not matched to a gene: 11. The CDR3 loop spans 16 amino acids.

V gene TRBV12-2 combines with J gene TRBJ1-2; TRBD1, the D gene given by the table, was not confirmed from the DNA. TRBV12-2 is an annotated pseudogene. The CDR3 covers 13 residues. The CDR3 DNA is TGTGCAAGTCAAGTGGACAGTGGCTATGGCTACACCTTC. This translates into CASQVDSGYGYTF.

This clone occurred once. V and J are TRBV7-8 and TRBJ2-7; 11 positions match TRBD2. Germline CDR1 reads SGHVS; CDR2 reads FQNEAQ. The CDR3 sequence is 16 residues long. Germline trimming cut 4 bases from V and 2 bases from J; bases unmatched to any gene: 7. CDR3 nucleotide sequence: TGTGCCAGCAGCTCCCTAGCGGGAGGTTCCCCCTACGAGCAGTACTTC. As protein: CASSSLAGGSPYEQYF.

This rearrangement joins TRBV5-1 to TRBJ2-1, with a possible D match to TRBD2 (6 bases). The CDR3 runs 14 residues. The germline V gene has CDR1 SGHRS and CDR2 YFSETQ. V gave up 1 base and J gave up 8 bases, with 13 bases separating them. The CDR3 DNA is TGCGCCAGCAGCTTGTATGGGGGGACGTATGAGCAGTTCTTC. Encoded protein: CASSLYGGTYEQFF.

The V gene is TRBV27, the J gene TRBJ2-4; D is undetermined. From germline, CDR1 is MNHEY and CDR2 SMNVEV (reference sequence). Trimming removed 8 bases from V and 2 bases from J, with 13 bases in between. The CDR3 is 14 amino acids. The CDR3 nucleotides are TGTGCCAGCTCATCGGGCATAACCAAAAACATTCAGTACTTC. Encoded protein: CASSSGITKNIQYF.

J is TRBJ2-5 and V is TRBV27, with D possibly TRBD1 on 6 matching bases. CDR3 length: 14 residues. V lost 2 bases to trimming and J lost 0 bases, with 7 bases between them. CDR1 is MNHEY and CDR2 is SMNVEV in the germline V gene (reference sequence). The chain's CDR3 is CASSLRGNQETQYF. The CDR3 region has the DNA TGTGCCAGCAGTTTAAGGGGGAACCAAGAGACCCAGTACTTC.

The rearrangement joins TRBV29-1 to TRBJ1-2; weak D call: TRBD1 (5 bases). The germline V gene has CDR1 SQVTM and CDR2 ANQGSEA. The CDR3 sequence is 13 residues long. V was clipped by 4 bases and J by 8 bases, with 17 bases between them. The CDR3 region has the DNA TGCAGCGTTGTCACAAGTTTAGGGGAAGGCTACACCTTC. It codes for CSVVTSLGEGYTF. Complete variable domain (other parts from reference TRBV29-1 and TRBJ1-2): SAVISQKPSRDICQRGTSLTIQCQVDSQVTMMFWYRQQPGQSLTLIATANQGSEATYESGFVIDKFPISRPNLTFSTLTVSNMSPEDSSIYLCSVVTSLGEGYTFGSGTRLTVV.

This clone was observed once. The V gene is TRBV9, the J gene TRBJ2-7, with TRBD2 identical over 14 bases. Germline loops: CDR1 SGDLS, CDR2 YYNGEE. The CDR3 length is 17 residues. V trimming: 3 bases; J trimming: 4 bases; junction bases outside the gene matches: 9. The CDR3 region has the DNA TGTGCCAGCAGCGGAGAGGGGACTAGCGGGAGTTTATACGAGCAGTACTTC. Protein: CASSGEGTSGSLYEQYF.

The V gene is TRBV5-5, the J gene TRBJ2-7; TRBD2 matches at 12 bases. Germline V gene sequence: CDR1 SGHKS, CDR2 YYEKEE (reference sequence). The CDR3 contains 15 residues. Trimming took 4 bases from V and 2 from J; bases not matched to a gene: 4. The CDR3: CASSPLAGGAYEQYF. CDR3 nucleotide sequence: TGTGCCAGCAGCCCACTAGCGGGAGGCGCCTACGAGCAGTACTTC.

This sequence joins TRBV28 and TRBJ2-5; 9 bases align to TRBD1. Germline CDR1 reads MDHEN; CDR2 reads SYDVKM. V shed 1 base, J shed 4 bases, and the junction held 1 base outside the gene matches. This CDR3 region has 14 residues. This chain's CDR3 is CASSLLTGGETQYF. CDR3 bases: TGTGCCAGCAGTTTATTGACAGGGGGAGAGACCCAGTACTTC.

This chain connects TRBV28 to TRBJ1-4, with D possibly being TRBD1 (5 bases). The ends were cut back, 2 bases at V and 2 bases at J, with 15 bases in the middle. The CDR3 has 17 residues. CDR1 MDHEN and CDR2 SYDVKM come from the germline V gene. CDR3 sequence reads: CASSLGFGAGTNEKLFF. CDR3 nucleotide sequence: TGTGCCAGCAGTTTAGGCTTCGGGGCAGGCACTAATGAAAAACTGTTTTTT.

The J gene is TRBJ1-2, the V gene TRBV27; tentatively, D is TRBD1 (5 bases). Per germline, CDR1 MNHEY and CDR2 SMNVEV (reference sequence). The length of the CDR3 is 13 residues. The V end was cut by 0 bases, the J end by 7 bases, with 9 bases between. CDR3 nucleotide sequence: TGTGCCAGCAGTTTATCCGGGGGATCTGGCTACACCTTC. It specifies CASSLSGGSGYTF.

This clone was counted a few times. This chain links TRBV28 with TRBJ2-3, with TRBD2 as a possible D gene (7 bases). V was shortened by 2 bases and J by 4 bases, with 16 bases between the two germline ends. Germline values: CDR1 MDHEN, CDR2 SYDVKM. The CDR3 consists of 16 residues. The CDR3 spells CASSLVGGPPADTQYF. In nucleotides, the CDR3 is TGTGCCAGCAGTTTAGTGGGGGGGCCCCCGGCAGATACGCAGTATTTT. Full variable domain (missing parts from reference TRBV28 and TRBJ2-3): DVKVTQSSRYLVKRTGEKVFLECVQDMDHENMFWYRQDPGLGLRLIYFSYDVKMKEKGDIPEGYSVSREKKERFSLILESASTNQTSMYLCASSLVGGPPADTQYFGPGTRLTVL.

The V and J genes are TRBV15 and TRBJ2-1; D assignment may be TRBD1 or TRBD2 (5 bases each). CDR3 length equals 17 residues. Trimming pared 0 bases from V and 12 bases from J, leaving 24 bases between. Germline CDR1 reads LNHNV; CDR2 reads YYDKDF (reference sequence). The CDR3 DNA reads TGTGCCACCAGCAGAGATCTGCTGAGTATGGGGCATCGGGGGCAGTTCTTC. This encodes CATSRDLLSMGHRGQFF.

This sequence joins TRBV4-1 and TRBJ2-1; D may correspond to TRBD1 or TRBD2 (5 bases each). Trimming shortened V by 4 bases and J by 4 bases, and 20 bases separated the two germline ends. The CDR3 totals 17 residues. The germline V gene has CDR1 MGHRA and CDR2 YSYEKL. The CDR3 spells CASSLMERGAGYNEQFF. In DNA, the CDR3 is TGCGCCAGCAGCCTCATGGAACGGGGCGCTGGGTACAATGAGCAGTTCTTC.

This sequence joins TRBV29-1 and TRBJ2-5; 8 nucleotides align to TRBD2. The CDR3 length is 15 residues. Per germline, CDR1 SQVTM and CDR2 ANQGSEA. The ends lost 1 base at V and 7 bases at J; junction bases unmatched: 11. CDR3 bases: TGCAGCGTTGAAGGGCGAGCGGGGGCCGCGGGGACCCAGTACTTC. Its protein is CSVEGRAGAAGTQYF.

The J gene is TRBJ2-1, the V gene TRBV5-8; no definite D call. CDR1 is SGHTS and CDR2 is YDEGEE in the germline V gene. V was cut by 3 bases and J by 4 bases, with 8 bases left in between. The CDR3 has 13 amino acids. CDR3 sequence: CASSSLAYNEQFF. In DNA form, the CDR3 reads TGTGCCAGCAGCTCCCTCGCATACAATGAGCAGTTCTTC. Supplemented by reference TRBV5-8 and TRBJ2-1, the full variable domain reads EAGVTQSPTHLIKTRGQQATLRCSPISGHTSVYWYQQALGLGLQFLLWYDEGEERNRGNFPPRFSGRQFPNYSSELNVNALELEDSALYLCASSSLAYNEQFFGPGTRLTVL.

This chain links TRBV6-5 with TRBJ2-7; D not resolved. V gave up 0 bases and J gave up 5 bases, with 11 bases separating them. Germline V CDR1 and CDR2: MNHEY, SVGAGI. This CDR3 contains 14 residues. CDR3 in amino acids: CASSYSKGFHEQYF. CDR3 coding DNA: TGTGCCAGCAGTTACTCGAAGGGATTCCACGAGCAGTACTTC.

The CDR3 nucleotides read TGTGCCAGCAGTTCAGGGGCTAACTATGGCTACACCTTC. Its translation is CASSSGANYGYTF. This chain connects TRBV6-6 to TRBJ1-2, with D possibly being TRBD1 (6 bases). The CDR3 has 13 residues. With 4 bases removed from V and 0 bases from J, the gap between germline ends came to 6 bases. CDR1 and CDR2 (germline): MNHNY, SVGAGI (reference sequence).

Comment on this clone: A read error may account for a junction end that differs from germline. This chain uses TRBV7-7 with TRBJ2-2; TRBD2 agrees at 10 bases. The germline V gene has CDR1 SSHAT and CDR2 FNYEAQ (reference sequence). CDR3 length: 18 residues. CDR3 sequence reads: CASSLGLAGDRGTGELFF. CDR3 in DNA: TGTGCTAGCAGCTTAGGGCTAGCGGGGGATCGGGGCACCGGGGAGCTGTTTTTT.

This clone was seen a handful of times. The chain combines TRBV19 with TRBJ2-7, with 7 bases aligning to TRBD2. The V gene's germline CDR1 is LNHDA and CDR2 SQIVND (reference sequence). The CDR3 length is 14 residues. The V segment lost 5 bases and the J segment 0 bases; nucleotides outside the gene matches: 4. The CDR3 region is CASSWGGGSYEQYF. The CDR3 DNA is TGTGCCAGTAGTTGGGGGGGAGGCTCCTACGAGCAGTACTTC.

This chain joins TRBV18 and TRBJ2-5; 7 nucleotides align to TRBD1. The CDR3 runs 14 residues. Losses at the gene ends were 3 bases for V and 5 bases for J; bases not matched to a gene: 6. The germline V gene has CDR1 KGHSH and CDR2 LQKENI. This CDR3 is CASSPADRLETQYF. The CDR3 region has the DNA TGTGCCAGCTCACCGGCGGACAGGCTGGAGACCCAGTACTTC.